These 7 T cell receptor beta chains came from one sample sequenced in a study of blood T cell repertoires in COVID-19. Produced via immunoSEQ multiplex PCR; TCRdb's table is partial and in-frame only. The sample has around 220,000 clones, approximately 80% seen once. The sequenced sample consisted of PBMCs or T cells enriched from blood (not recorded which). Every receptor here comes from a woman in her thirties or forties with acute COVID-19.

This clone appeared a single time. The V gene is TRBV6-4, the J gene TRBJ1-1, with D tentatively TRBD1 (5 bases). CDR3 length: 14 amino acids. V was pared by 4 bases and J by 4 bases, with 13 bases between. CDR1 and CDR2 (germline): MRHNA, SNTAGT. CDR3 DNA: TGTGCCAGCAGTGCCACGGGGGGACGCACTGAAGCTTTCTTT. Amino acid sequence: CASSATGGRTEAFF.

The chain links TRBV5-5 to TRBJ1-2; TRBD1 matches at 8 bases. The junction had 20 bases not matched to a gene; V was cut back by 5 bases and J by 8 bases. Germline-derived CDR1 and CDR2 are SGHKS and YYEKEE (reference sequence). The CDR3 runs to 17 residues. The DNA for the CDR3 is TGTGCCAGCAGGGAACCGGGGGCAGGGGGCGCGTCAGGAGGCTACACCTTC. This encodes CASREPGAGGASGGYTF.

The rearrangement uses TRBV6-4 and TRBJ2-1, with D tentatively TRBD1 (6 bases). V lost 3 bases to trimming and J lost 3 bases, with 12 bases between them. Germline values: CDR1 MRHNA, CDR2 SNTAGT. The CDR3 runs to 15 residues. Here the CDR3 reads CASSEGRGSYNEQFF. Written as DNA, the CDR3 is TGTGCCAGCAGTGAGGGCAGGGGCAGCTACAATGAGCAGTTCTTC.

The chain is built from TRBV14 and TRBJ1-5; the match to TRBD1 covers 7 bases. The V segment lost 4 bases and the J segment 7 bases; nucleotides outside the gene matches: 22. Germline loops: CDR1 SGHDN, CDR2 FVKESK. The CDR3 runs 19 residues. CDR3 sequence (DNA): TGTGCCAGCAGCCTCAATACGGACGGCAGGGGGACCCTCGGGCAGCCCCAGCATTTT. Amino acid sequence: CASSLNTDGRGTLGQPQHF.

This clone was observed once. The chain links TRBV5-5 to TRBJ2-2, with D hard to call. Trimming cost V 0 bases and J 5 bases, with 8 bases left between them. Germline CDR1 reads SGHKS; CDR2 reads YYEKEE (reference sequence). CDR3 length: 14 residues. This CDR3 is CASSLAPSTGELFF. CDR3 in DNA: TGTGCCAGCAGCTTGGCCCCCAGTACCGGGGAGCTGTTTTTT.

The genes are TRBV19 and TRBJ2-7; 9 nucleotides agree with TRBD1. This CDR3 is 15 amino acids long. Germline values: CDR1 LNHDA, CDR2 SQIVND (reference sequence). V lost 8 bases and J lost 7; bases outside the gene matches: 15. CDR3 sequence (DNA): TGTGCCAGTGGGACGGGACAGGGAGTCGGGGGGGAGCAGTACTTC. Amino acid sequence: CASGTGQGVGGEQYF.

This clone was counted at least ten times. J is TRBJ1-1 and V is TRBV30; TRBD1 aligns across 8 bases. The germline V gene has CDR1 GTSNPN and CDR2 SVGIG (reference sequence). The junction had 7 bases not matched to a gene; V was cut back by 5 bases and J by 5 bases. This CDR3 has 13 residues. The CDR3 loop reads CAWQGAVWTEAFF. The DNA of the CDR3 is TGTGCCTGGCAGGGGGCGGTCTGGACTGAAGCTTTCTTT.